The T cell receptor beta chain described here comes from a study of blood T cell repertoires in COVID-19. In the source study's methods: It was from reference gene primer amplification that nucleated cell counts were estimated. Method: immunoSEQ multiplex PCR; TCRdb's copy keeps in-frame clones and lacks some. Clonal size and the V and J genes are those of that table, whereas D and trimming came from the DNA. Of more than 200,000 clones listed, 85% to 90% are singletons. During active infection, Seattle patients enrolled and were then monitored through disease. This clonotype was obtained from a man in his fifties or sixties with COVID-19, enrolled during active disease. Sequenced sample: peripheral blood.

CDR3 coding DNA: TGTGCCAGCAGCTTCGGCCGGGACAGGGGGCGGACCGGGGAGCTGTTTTTT. Amino acid sequence: CASSFGRDRGRTGELFF. The chain couples TRBV5-4 to TRBJ2-2; 12 bases are a match to TRBD1. Germline lookup yields CDR1 SGHNT and CDR2 YYREEE (reference sequence). V lost 2 bases to trimming and J lost 5 bases; unmatched junction nucleotides: 7. The CDR3 is 17 amino acids. Based on the CDR3 plus reference TRBV5-4 and TRBJ2-2, the full variable domain is ETGVTQSPTHLIKTRGQQVTLRCSSQSGHNTVSWYQQALGQGPQFIFQYYREEENGRGNFPPRFSGLQFPNYSSELNVNALELDDSALYLCASSFGRDRGRTGELFFGEGSRLTVL.